This T cell receptor (beta chain) was identified during a study of spatial heterogeneity in lung cancer. Regarding time point: sample taken at primary tumor resection. Without sorting, whole RNA was sequenced from tumor, nontumor lung or frozen PBMC. With 5 bases clipped from V and 3 bases from J, the junction kept 4 bases outside the gene matches. The CDR3 is 15 residues long. CDR1 and CDR2 (germline): SNHLY, FYNNEI. TCRdb itself ran the 5' RACE reads through MiXCR, one entry per CDR3 protein. The top ten clones hold under 30% of a sample with about 38,000 distinct CDR3 sequences, 6.5% to 8.5% of them seen once.

The source material was PBMCs, sampled at surgery. The chain uses TRBV2 and TRBJ2-2; 9 bases agree with TRBD1. This receptor was taken from a male donor with early-stage non-small cell lung cancer. CDR3 bases: TGTGCCAGCAGTCCGGACAGGGGATACACCGGGGAGCTGTTTTTT. Encoded protein: CASSPDRGYTGELFF.